This T cell receptor beta chain emerged from a study of cytotoxic CD8 clonotypes in ibrutinib-treated CLL. Overall study: Once patients had received a median 12 months of treatment, range 6 to 36, response samples were obtained. Study-wide results and caveats: Clonality climbed at ibrutinib response, then dropped toward baseline at progression.

To note about this clone: Its cognate antigen is unknown.

Germline V gene data show CDR1 as SGHTA and CDR2 as FQGNSA. The CDR3 loop spans 12 amino acids. Trimming removed 5 bases from V and 4 bases from J, with 9 bases in between. The intended depth for sequencing was 1 in 200,000 to 1 in 1 million T cells. Assay used: immunoSEQ multiplex PCR; TCRdb lists only in-frame clones, some missing. The repertoire holds 130,000 to 150,000 clones, with around 93% as singletons. The chain is built from TRBV7-2 and TRBJ2-7, with D hard to call. This specimen was PBMCs, taken after 12 months of ibrutinib treatment. The clonotype originates from a human donor with chronic lymphocytic leukemia. For the CDR3, the DNA is TGTGCCAGCAGCCAGACTTTGTACGAGCAGTACTTC. It specifies CASSQTLYEQYF.